Listed below are T cell receptor beta chains from one sample, sequenced in a study of blood T cell repertoires in COVID-19. Using immunoSEQ multiplex PCR, the repertoire was profiled, and TCRdb retains in-frame clones only, with some absent. The sample carries 350,000 to 400,000 clones, around 87% recorded once. The source material was peripheral blood. The receptors were gathered from a young man with active or convalescent COVID-19. Each CDR3 is given with its conserved first and last residue. A D gene is named only where the DNA matches it firmly.

>TRBV5-5|TRBD2|TRBJ2-3
CASSLPSGGDTQYF
TGTGCCAGCAGCTTGCCTAGCGGGGGGGATACGCAGTATTTT
>TRBV7-2|NA|TRBJ2-2
CASSLTGNTGELFF
TGTGCCAGCAGCTTAACGGGGAACACCGGGGAGCTGTTTTTT
>TRBV4-1|NA|TRBJ1-1
CASSPGGVNTEAFF
TGCGCCAGCAGCCCAGGAGGGGTGAACACTGAAGCTTTCTTT
>TRBV7-6|TRBD2|TRBJ2-2
CASTQLARGTGELFF
TGTGCCAGCACCCAACTAGCGAGGGGCACCGGGGAGCTGTTTTTT
>TRBV28|TRBD1|TRBJ1-4
CASETGASNEKLFF
TGTGCCAGCGAAACAGGGGCGTCCAATGAAAAACTGTTTTTT
>TRBV7-2|TRBD1|TRBJ1-2
CASSFDRGTGYTF
TGTGCCAGCAGCTTCGACAGGGGGACGGGCTACACCTTC
>TRBV7-3|NA|TRBJ2-4
CASSPGGTAKNIQYF
TGTGCCAGCAGCCCAGGGGGGACGGCCAAAAACATTCAGTACTTC
>TRBV28|NA|TRBJ1-1
CASSRGLLNTEAFF
TGTGCCAGCAGTCGCGGGCTTTTGAACACTGAAGCTTTCTTT
>TRBV11-2|TRBD2|TRBJ2-1
CASSGGGYNEQFF
TGTGCCAGCAGTGGGGGGGGGTACAATGAGCAGTTCTTC
>TRBV7-9|NA|TRBJ1-1
CASSLILGLNTEAFF
TGTGCCAGCAGCTTAATCTTGGGCCTAAACACTGAAGCTTTCTTT